This T cell receptor (beta chain) was retrieved from a study of T cell changes during pregnancy in multiple sclerosis. Data came from immunoSEQ multiplex PCR; TCRdb stores just in-frame clones and leaves some out. The table records more than 35,000 clones, about 92% of them present only once. Sequenced material: CD4+ T cells from peripheral blood mononuclear cells, taken in the third trimester of pregnancy. This receptor was taken from a female donor with multiple sclerosis, enrolled in a pregnancy study.

The CDR3 region is CASRNGQISNQPQHF. CDR3 in DNA: TGTGCCAGCAGAAATGGACAAATTAGCAATCAGCCCCAGCATTTT. V and J are TRBV6-5 and TRBJ1-5; D is possibly TRBD1 (5 bases). In germline, CDR1 is MNHEY, CDR2 SVGAGI. The length of the CDR3 is 15 residues. The ends were cut back, 6 bases at V and 0 bases at J, with 12 bases in the middle.